This T cell receptor (beta chain) was obtained from a study of Ad26.COV2.S vaccination and SARS-CoV-2 variants. Concerning this clone itself: Its antigen is unknown.

Study-wide results and limits: Assessments of TCR breadth and depth may have underestimated the total T cell responses.

The V gene lost 5 bases and the J gene lost 7 bases, with 9 bases spanning the gap. Germline-derived CDR1 and CDR2 are WSHSY and SAAADI. The CDR3 sequence is 11 residues long. TCRdb's table, derived via immunoSEQ multiplex PCR, lists solely in-frame clones and lacks some. This table holds 350,000 to 400,000 clones, 89% found once. Treatment given: 15 to 20 received Ad26.COV2.S at low or high dose, single or two shots; several received placebo; per-sample allocation not given. Samples were taken on day 63 after the first vaccine or placebo injection. An Ad26 vector that expressed Wuhan-strain SARS-CoV-2 spike constituted the vaccine.

This clonotype originated in a person between 18 and 59 years old who received the Ad26.COV2.S COVID-19 vaccine or a placebo. The sequencing used peripheral blood, collected in a trial of Ad26.COV2.S vaccine versus placebo. The chain recombines TRBV10-2 with TRBJ2-7; no firm D call. Here the CDR3 DNA reads TGCGCCAGCAGTTCCCCAAGGGAGCAGTACTTC. It specifies CASSSPREQYF.